The 7 T cell receptor beta chains given below trace back to one sample, sequenced in a study of tumour-infiltrating T cells in Burkitt lymphoma. The table came from immunoSEQ multiplex PCR; TCRdb's copy has only in-frame clones and leaves some out. The top ten clones hold 3.5% to 5% of a sample with over a thousand clones, about 13% of them seen once. The sequencing sample was made of tumor tissue. Receptors were obtained from a human donor with Burkitt lymphoma.

The chain combines TRBV5-1 with TRBJ1-2; no clear D. CDR3 length: 14 amino acids. Germline assignment: CDR1 SGHRS and CDR2 YFSETQ. Between the trimmed V and J ends, which lost 6 bases and 1 base, there was a span of 13 bases. DNA for the CDR3: TGCGCCAGCACCCCTTCGGGAGGTAACTATGGCTACACCTTC. As protein: CASTPSGGNYGYTF.

There are a few counts of this clone. The rearrangement uses TRBV2 and TRBJ2-4; D possibly corresponds to TRBD1 (6 bases). The CDR3 covers 15 residues. Looked up from germline, CDR1 is SNHLY and CDR2 is FYNNEI. The V end was cut by 3 bases, the J end by 1 base, with 10 bases between. CDR3 in amino acids: CASSEWGLAKNIQYF. In DNA form, the CDR3 reads TGTGCCAGCAGTGAGTGGGGGCTCGCCAAAAACATTCAGTACTTC.

J is TRBJ1-4 and V is TRBV4-2; a weak D match, TRBD1 (5 bases). V dropped 0 bases and J dropped 7 bases, with 9 bases sitting between them. The CDR3 runs 14 residues. CDR1 LGHNA and CDR2 YNFKEQ come from the germline V gene. This CDR3 is CASSQEQGGEKLFF. In DNA form, the CDR3 reads TGTGCCAGCAGCCAAGAGCAGGGTGGTGAAAAACTGTTTTTT.

The chain couples TRBV6-6 to TRBJ2-5; a weak D match, TRBD2 (5 bases). The CDR3 spans 13 residues. The V gene's germline CDR1 is MNHNY and CDR2 SVGAGI (reference sequence). Between the trimmed V and J ends, which lost 6 bases and 3 bases, there was a span of 11 bases. The CDR3 bases are TGTGCCAGCAGCCGGGGTAGAGAAGAGACCCAGTACTTC. It translates to CASSRGREETQYF.

In its sample, this clone was seen a few times. An end of the junction differs from the germline gene, which may be a read error. Other DNA variants within this sample encode the same CDR3. This chain uses TRBV9 with TRBJ2-7; D possibly corresponds to TRBD2 (6 bases). Germline CDR1 is SGDLS and CDR2 is YYNGEE. This CDR3 region has 14 residues. The CDR3 DNA reads as TGTGCTAGCAGCGAGGGACTCTTAACCTACGAGCAGTACTTC. This encodes CASSEGLLTYEQYF.

This clone appeared a few times. The chain couples TRBV7-8 to TRBJ1-2, with D possibly TRBD1 on 5 matching bases. This CDR3 is built from 13 residues. V was clipped by 5 bases and J by 7 bases, with 14 bases between them. CDR1 and CDR2 from the germline V gene are SGHVS and FQNEAQ. The CDR3 spells CASSPTSGLGYTF. The DNA of the CDR3 is TGTGCCAGCAGCCCGACTTCGGGACTTGGCTACACCTTC.

The J gene is TRBJ1-5, the V gene TRBV5-6, with unresolved D. This CDR3 is built from 13 residues. Per the germline V gene, CDR1 is SGHDT and CDR2 is YYEEEE. V lost 0 bases, J lost 6 bases, and 7 bases lay in between. CDR3 region: CASSLGVFQPQHF. As DNA, the CDR3 is TGTGCCAGCAGCTTGGGGGTTTTTCAGCCCCAGCATTTT.